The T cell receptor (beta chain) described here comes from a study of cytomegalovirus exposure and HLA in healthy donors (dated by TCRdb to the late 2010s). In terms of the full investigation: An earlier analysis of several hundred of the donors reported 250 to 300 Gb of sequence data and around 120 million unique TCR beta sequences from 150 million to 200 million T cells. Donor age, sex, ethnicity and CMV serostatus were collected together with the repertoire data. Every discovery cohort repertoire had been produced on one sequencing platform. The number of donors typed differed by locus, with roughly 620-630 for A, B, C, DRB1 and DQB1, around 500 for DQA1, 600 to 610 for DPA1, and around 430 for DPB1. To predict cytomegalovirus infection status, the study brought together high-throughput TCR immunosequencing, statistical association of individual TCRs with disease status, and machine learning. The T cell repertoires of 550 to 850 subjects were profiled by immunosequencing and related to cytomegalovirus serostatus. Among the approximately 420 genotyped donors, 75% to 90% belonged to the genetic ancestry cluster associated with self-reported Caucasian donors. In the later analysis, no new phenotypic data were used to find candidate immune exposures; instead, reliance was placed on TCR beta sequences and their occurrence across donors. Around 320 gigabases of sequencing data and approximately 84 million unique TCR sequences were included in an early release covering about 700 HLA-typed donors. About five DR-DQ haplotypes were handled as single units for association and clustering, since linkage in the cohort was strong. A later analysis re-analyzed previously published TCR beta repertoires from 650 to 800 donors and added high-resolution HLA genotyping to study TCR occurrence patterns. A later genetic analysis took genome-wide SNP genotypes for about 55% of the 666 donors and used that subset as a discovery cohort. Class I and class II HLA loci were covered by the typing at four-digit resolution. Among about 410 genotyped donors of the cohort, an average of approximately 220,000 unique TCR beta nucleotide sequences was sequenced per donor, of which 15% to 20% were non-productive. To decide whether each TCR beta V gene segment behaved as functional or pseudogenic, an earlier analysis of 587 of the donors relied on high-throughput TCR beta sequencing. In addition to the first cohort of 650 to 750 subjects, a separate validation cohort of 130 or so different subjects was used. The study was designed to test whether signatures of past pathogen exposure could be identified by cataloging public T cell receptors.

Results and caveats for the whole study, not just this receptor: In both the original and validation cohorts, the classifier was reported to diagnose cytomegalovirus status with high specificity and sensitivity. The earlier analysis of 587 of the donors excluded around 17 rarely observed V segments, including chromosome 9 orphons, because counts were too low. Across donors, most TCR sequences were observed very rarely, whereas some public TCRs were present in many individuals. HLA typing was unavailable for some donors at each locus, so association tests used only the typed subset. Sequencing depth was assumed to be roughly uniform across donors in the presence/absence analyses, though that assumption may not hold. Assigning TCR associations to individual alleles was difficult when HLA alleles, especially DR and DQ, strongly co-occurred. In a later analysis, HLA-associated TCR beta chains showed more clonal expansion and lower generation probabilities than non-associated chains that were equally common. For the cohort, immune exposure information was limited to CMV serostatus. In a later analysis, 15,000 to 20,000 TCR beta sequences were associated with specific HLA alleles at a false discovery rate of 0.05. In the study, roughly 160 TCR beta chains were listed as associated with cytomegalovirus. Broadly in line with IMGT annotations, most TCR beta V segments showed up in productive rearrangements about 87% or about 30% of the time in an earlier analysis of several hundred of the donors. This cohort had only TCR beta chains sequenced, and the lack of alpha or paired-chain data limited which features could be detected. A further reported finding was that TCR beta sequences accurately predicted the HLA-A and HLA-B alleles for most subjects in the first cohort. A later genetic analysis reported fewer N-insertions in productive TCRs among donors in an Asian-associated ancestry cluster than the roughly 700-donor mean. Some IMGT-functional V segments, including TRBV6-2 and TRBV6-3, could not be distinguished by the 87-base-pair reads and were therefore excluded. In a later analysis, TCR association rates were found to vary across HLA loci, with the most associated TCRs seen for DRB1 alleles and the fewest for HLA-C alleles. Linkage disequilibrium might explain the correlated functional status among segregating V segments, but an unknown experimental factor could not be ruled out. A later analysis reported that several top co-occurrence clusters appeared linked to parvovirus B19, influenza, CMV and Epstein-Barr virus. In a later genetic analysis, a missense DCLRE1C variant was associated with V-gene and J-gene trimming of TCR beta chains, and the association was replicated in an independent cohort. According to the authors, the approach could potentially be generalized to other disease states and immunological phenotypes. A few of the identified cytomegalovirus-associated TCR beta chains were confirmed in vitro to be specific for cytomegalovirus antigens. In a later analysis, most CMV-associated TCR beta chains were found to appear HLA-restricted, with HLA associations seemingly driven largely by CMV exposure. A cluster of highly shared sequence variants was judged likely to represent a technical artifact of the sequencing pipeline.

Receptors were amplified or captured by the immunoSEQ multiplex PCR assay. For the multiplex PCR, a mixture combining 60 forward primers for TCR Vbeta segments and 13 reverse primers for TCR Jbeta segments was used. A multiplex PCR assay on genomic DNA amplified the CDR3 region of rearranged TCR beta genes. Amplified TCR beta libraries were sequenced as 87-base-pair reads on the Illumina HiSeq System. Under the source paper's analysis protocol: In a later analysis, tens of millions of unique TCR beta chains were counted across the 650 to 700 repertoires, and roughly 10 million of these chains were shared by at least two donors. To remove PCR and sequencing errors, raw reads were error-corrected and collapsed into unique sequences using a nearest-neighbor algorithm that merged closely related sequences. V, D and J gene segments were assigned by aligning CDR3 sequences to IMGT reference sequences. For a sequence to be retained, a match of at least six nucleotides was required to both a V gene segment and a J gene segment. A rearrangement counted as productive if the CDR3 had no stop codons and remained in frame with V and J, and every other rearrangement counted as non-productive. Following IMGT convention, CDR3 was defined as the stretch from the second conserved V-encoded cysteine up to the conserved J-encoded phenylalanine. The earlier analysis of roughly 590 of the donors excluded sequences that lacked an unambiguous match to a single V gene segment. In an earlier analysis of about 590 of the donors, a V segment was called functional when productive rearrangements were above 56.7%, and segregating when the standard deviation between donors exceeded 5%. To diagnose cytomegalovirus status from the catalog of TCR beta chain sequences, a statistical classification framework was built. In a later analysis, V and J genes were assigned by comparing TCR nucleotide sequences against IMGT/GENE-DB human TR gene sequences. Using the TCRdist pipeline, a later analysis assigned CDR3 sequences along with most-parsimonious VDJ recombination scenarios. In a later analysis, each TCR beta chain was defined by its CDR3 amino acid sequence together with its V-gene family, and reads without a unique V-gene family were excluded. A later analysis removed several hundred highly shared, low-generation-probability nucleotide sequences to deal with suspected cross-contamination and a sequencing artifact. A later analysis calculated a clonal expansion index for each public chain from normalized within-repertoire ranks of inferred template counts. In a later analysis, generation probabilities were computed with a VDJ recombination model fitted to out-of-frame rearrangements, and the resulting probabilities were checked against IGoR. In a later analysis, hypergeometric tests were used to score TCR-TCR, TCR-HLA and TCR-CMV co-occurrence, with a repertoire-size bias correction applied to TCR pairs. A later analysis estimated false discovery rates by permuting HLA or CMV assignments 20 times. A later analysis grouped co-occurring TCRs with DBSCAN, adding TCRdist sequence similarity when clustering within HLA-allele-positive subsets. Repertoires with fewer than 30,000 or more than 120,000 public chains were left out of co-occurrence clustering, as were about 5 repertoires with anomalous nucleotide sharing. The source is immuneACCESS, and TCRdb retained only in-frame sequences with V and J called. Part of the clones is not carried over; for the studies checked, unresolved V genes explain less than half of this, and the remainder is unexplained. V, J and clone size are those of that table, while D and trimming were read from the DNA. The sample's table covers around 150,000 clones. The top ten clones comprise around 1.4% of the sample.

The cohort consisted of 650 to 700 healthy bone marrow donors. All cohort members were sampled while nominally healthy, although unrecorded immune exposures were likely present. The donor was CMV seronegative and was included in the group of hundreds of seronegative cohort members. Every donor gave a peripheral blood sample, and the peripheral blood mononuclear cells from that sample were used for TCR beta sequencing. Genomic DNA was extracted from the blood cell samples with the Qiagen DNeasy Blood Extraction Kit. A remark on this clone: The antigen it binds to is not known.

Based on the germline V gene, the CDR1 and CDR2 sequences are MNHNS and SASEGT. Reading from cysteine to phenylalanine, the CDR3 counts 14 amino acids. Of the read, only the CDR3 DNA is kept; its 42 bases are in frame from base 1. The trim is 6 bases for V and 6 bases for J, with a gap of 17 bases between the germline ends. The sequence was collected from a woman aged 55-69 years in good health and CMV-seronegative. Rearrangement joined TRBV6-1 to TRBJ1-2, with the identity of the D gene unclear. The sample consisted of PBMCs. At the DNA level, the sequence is TGTGCCAGCAGGTCAACGGGAAAACAAGATGGCTACACCTTC. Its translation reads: CASRSTGKQDGYTF.